The 24 T cell receptor beta chains presented below share a single source sample, sequenced in a study of cytomegalovirus exposure and HLA in healthy donors. PCR primers comprised 60 Vbeta and 13 Jbeta primers. TCRdb keeps only in-frame clones here, not all; method: immunoSEQ multiplex PCR. The table includes a few hundred thousand clones, 80% to 85% detected once. The sequenced sample consisted of PBMCs. All receptors derive from a woman in her fifties or sixties in good health and CMV-seropositive.

V usage is TRBV18 and J usage is TRBJ1-5; D unresolved. The CDR3 is made up of 17 amino acids. V was shortened by 3 bases and J by 0 bases, with 15 bases between the two germline ends. In germline, CDR1 is KGHSH, CDR2 LQKENI. Here the CDR3 reads CASSPGEGPFSNQPQHF. CDR3 DNA sequence: TGTGCCAGCTCACCCGGGGAAGGCCCCTTTAGCAATCAGCCCCAGCATTTT.

The chain has TRBV7-4 and TRBJ1-5; D is unclear. CDR3 length: 15 amino acids. Germline V CDR1 and CDR2: SGHVT, SQSDAQ. Trimming stripped 5 bases from V and 7 bases from J, with 18 bases between. The CDR3 reads CASSNKLLGMQPQHF. As DNA, the CDR3 is TGTGCCAGCAGCAATAAACTCCTGGGCATGCAGCCCCAGCATTTT.

The chain has TRBV7-7 and TRBJ2-1; 7 bases match TRBD2. V lost 4 bases and J lost 10; bases outside the gene matches: 4. This CDR3 is built from 12 residues. Germline values: CDR1 SSHAT, CDR2 FNYEAQ (reference sequence). DNA for the CDR3: TGTGCCAGCAGCTCCACCGGGAGGGAGCAGTTCTTC. Its protein product is CASSSTGREQFF.

The rearrangement uses TRBV6-5 and TRBJ1-2, with 9 bases fitting TRBD1. Germline V gives CDR1 MNHEY, CDR2 SVGAGI. J gave up 5 bases and V 10 bases, and 11 bases lay outside the gene matches. The CDR3 is 14 amino acids. The CDR3 is CAIGTGTGLYGYTF. CDR3 in DNA: TGTGCCATAGGGACAGGGACAGGTTTATATGGCTACACCTTC.

The chain carries TRBV18 and TRBJ1-1; 8 bases fit TRBD1. CDR3 length: 15 residues. V lost 0 bases to trimming and J lost 7 bases; unmatched junction nucleotides: 7. Germline V gene data show CDR1 as KGHSH and CDR2 as LQKENI. The CDR3 nucleotides read TGTGCCAGCTCACCACCGTCGGGACAGGCCCTTGAAGCTTTCTTT. This encodes CASSPPSGQALEAFF.

The V call is TRBV7-6, the J call TRBJ2-7; TRBD1 might be the D (5 bases). V was trimmed by 4 bases and J by 6 bases, leaving 13 bases between them. This CDR3 is 13 amino acids long. CDR1 is SGHVS and CDR2 is FNYEAQ in the germline V gene. CDR3 nucleotides: TGTGCCAGCAGCTCTCACCAGGGTGGCGAGCAGTACTTC. Translating it yields CASSSHQGGEQYF. Using reference TRBV7-6 and TRBJ2-7 for the parts outside the CDR3, the full variable domain is GAGVSQSPRYKVTKRGQDVALRCDPISGHVSLYWYRQALGQGPEFLTYFNYEAQQDKSGLPNDRFSAERPEGSISTLTIQRTEQRDSAMYRCASSSHQGGEQYFGPGTRLTVT.

V and J are TRBV7-2 and TRBJ2-2; the D gene is possibly TRBD1 (5 bases). V shed 2 bases and J shed 1 base, with 11 bases lying between them. Germline lookup yields CDR1 SGHTA and CDR2 FQGNSA. This CDR3 is 16 amino acids long. This CDR3 is CASSLFGHLNTGELFF. CDR3 in DNA: TGTGCCAGCAGCTTATTCGGACACTTGAACACCGGGGAGCTGTTTTTT.

J is TRBJ2-7 and V is TRBV6-1, with D perhaps matching TRBD1 (5 bases). This CDR3 has 15 residues. Looked up from germline, CDR1 is MNHNS and CDR2 is SASEGT. V was cut by 7 bases and J by 0 bases, with 16 bases left in between. CDR3 protein: CASINPWGGSYEQYF. The CDR3 nucleotides are TGTGCCAGCATCAACCCCTGGGGCGGCTCCTACGAGCAGTACTTC.

This clone has a single count. V and J are TRBV29-1 and TRBJ2-5; 9 bases match TRBD1. The tail of the sequence fits TRBJ2-7 better, so the J call may be wrong. The CDR3 has 13 residues. Germline CDR1 and CDR2: SQVTM and ANQGSEA. The CDR3 loop is CSVAPTGGNEQYF. The CDR3 DNA is TGCAGCGTTGCCCCGACAGGGGGAAACGAGCAGTACTTC.

This chain joins TRBV19 and TRBJ2-5, with 10 bases fitting TRBD2. The CDR3 runs to 16 residues. Germline trimming cut 6 bases from V and 11 bases from J; bases unmatched to any gene: 18. Germline V lookup: CDR1 LNHDA, CDR2 SQIVND (reference sequence). The CDR3 loop is CASSNPALAGVGEQYF. The CDR3 DNA is TGTGCCAGTAGCAATCCGGCCCTAGCGGGAGTGGGGGAGCAGTACTTC. Full variable domain (remainder filled in from reference TRBV19 and TRBJ2-5): DGGITQSPKYLFRKEGQNVTLSCEQNLNHDAMYWYRQDPGQGLRLIYYSQIVNDFQKGDIAEGYSVSREKKESFPLTVTSAQKNPTAFYLCASSNPALAGVGEQYFGPGTRLLVL.

J is TRBJ2-1 and V is TRBV19; 8 positions agree with TRBD2. Trimming took 7 bases from V and 9 from J; bases not matched to a gene: 8. Germline CDR1 LNHDA, CDR2 SQIVND (reference sequence). CDR3 size: 13 residues. CDR3 DNA sequence: TGTGCCAGTATGGTGGCAGCGGGAGCTGAGCAGTTCTTC. Protein sequence: CASMVAAGAEQFF.

The rearrangement links TRBV5-1 to TRBJ1-1; possibly TRBD1 for D (6 bases). Trimming left V 2 bases short and J 4 bases short, with 9 bases between. CDR3 size: 13 residues. Germline CDR1 SGHRS, CDR2 YFSETQ. The CDR3 bases are TGCGCCAGCAGCTTCCAGGGGACCACTGAAGCTTTCTTT. Its translation is CASSFQGTTEAFF.

The chain carries TRBV5-1 and TRBJ2-3; possibly TRBD2 for D (5 bases). The ends were cut back, 0 bases at V and 1 base at J, with 9 bases in the middle. Germline-derived CDR1 and CDR2 are SGHRS and YFSETQ. The CDR3 length is 15 residues. The DNA for the CDR3 is TGCGCCAGCAGCTTGGAGGGAGTTGGCACAGATACGCAGTATTTT. It specifies CASSLEGVGTDTQYF.

V gene TRBV28 combines with J gene TRBJ1-4; the D is unclear. Germline V CDR1 and CDR2: MDHEN, SYDVKM. This CDR3 region has 15 residues. The V gene lost 7 bases and the J gene lost 0 bases, with 12 bases spanning the gap. The CDR3: CASTQRGATNEKLFF. The CDR3 DNA reads TGTGCCAGCACCCAACGGGGTGCAACTAATGAAAAACTGTTTTTT.

Notes on this clone: At one end the junction does not follow the germline gene, possibly because of a read error. The rearrangement links TRBV7-7 to TRBJ2-3; TRBD2 aligns across 8 bases. This CDR3 is built from 14 residues. The germline CDR1 and CDR2 sequences are SSHAT and FNYEAQ (reference sequence). The CDR3 loop is CASSRTSTTDTQYF. The CDR3 DNA reads as TGTGCTAGCAGCCGGACTAGCACCACAGATACGCAGTATTTT.

Concerning this clone: The junction differs from germline at one of its ends, possibly a read error. The chain carries TRBV7-9 and TRBJ1-4; the match to TRBD1 covers 8 bases. The CDR3 spans 13 residues. Germline V gene sequence: CDR1 SEHNR, CDR2 FQNEAQ (reference sequence). The CDR3 coding sequence is TGTTCCAGCAGCTTAGGACAGGGTGAAAAACTGTTTTTT. Encoded protein: CSSSLGQGEKLFF.

The chain links TRBV9 to TRBJ2-1; weak D call: TRBD2 (6 bases). Germline CDR1 SGDLS, CDR2 YYNGEE. The V gene lost 3 bases and the J gene lost 4 bases, with 20 bases spanning the gap. This CDR3 is 17 amino acids long. The CDR3 DNA sequence: TGTGCCAGCAGCGCTCACCCTACTAGGGCGGGGTACAATGAGCAGTTCTTC. It codes for CASSAHPTRAGYNEQFF.

This clone has a single count. The chain couples TRBV6-1 to TRBJ2-1; 8 bases line up with TRBD1. The ends lost 5 bases at V and 10 bases at J; junction bases unmatched: 7. CDR1 is MNHNS, CDR2 SASEGT, per germline. This CDR3 contains 13 residues. In nucleotides, the CDR3 is TGTGCCAGCAGTACCCAGGGGGCCGGGGAGCAGTTCTTC. Translating gives CASSTQGAGEQFF.

The chain joins TRBV28 to TRBJ1-1; D gene ambiguous. The length of the CDR3 is 12 residues. With 3 bases removed from V and 6 bases from J, the gap between germline ends came to 8 bases. The germline V gene has CDR1 MDHEN and CDR2 SYDVKM. The CDR3 DNA follows: TGTGCCAGCAGTTTCCGAACGGCTGAAGCTTTCTTT. Translating gives CASSFRTAEAFF.

The J gene is TRBJ2-7, the V gene TRBV27; a weak D match, TRBD2 (6 bases). The CDR3 contains 12 residues. Germline V gene sequence: CDR1 MNHEY, CDR2 SMNVEV (reference sequence). Trimming cost V 3 bases and J 7 bases, with 10 bases left between them. CDR3 residues: CASSLWRGEQYF. In nucleotides, the CDR3 is TGTGCCAGCAGTTTGTGGCGGGGTGAGCAGTACTTC.

The chain combines TRBV5-4 with TRBJ2-5; TRBD1 matches 9 bases. The germline CDR1 and CDR2 sequences are SGHNT and YYREEE (reference sequence). The length of the CDR3 is 14 residues. V lost 9 bases and J lost 4; bases outside the gene matches: 10. The CDR3 bases are TGTGCCACCCGACAGGGGGGCGGGGGAGAGACCCAGTACTTC. It is translated as CATRQGGGGETQYF.

The rearrangement links TRBV20-1 to TRBJ2-7; 8 bases are shared with TRBD1. Trimming removed 5 bases from V and 5 bases from J; junction bases left unmatched: 2. The V gene's germline CDR1 is DFQATT and CDR2 SNEGSKA (reference sequence). The CDR3 runs to 11 residues. CDR3 residues: CSARQGHEQYF. The DNA for the CDR3 is TGCAGTGCTCGACAGGGGCACGAGCAGTACTTC.

In its sample, this clone was seen many times. V usage is TRBV19 and J usage is TRBJ1-5; D not certain. The V end lost 9 bases, the J end lost 11 bases, and 20 bases lay between the germline ends. CDR1 is LNHDA and CDR2 is SQIVND in the germline V gene (reference sequence). The CDR3 contains 13 residues. CDR3 coding DNA: TGTGCCAGCTCAGAGCGGGCCGAGAGAGCCCAGCATTTT. It translates to CASSERAERAQHF.

The table lists this clone with a count of one. The CDR3 DNA is TGTGCCAGCAGCTCCAATTTCAGGAATGAGCAGTTCTTC. It is translated as CASSSNFRNEQFF. This chain connects TRBV7-8 to TRBJ2-1; D gene ambiguous. Germline CDR1 reads SGHVS; CDR2 reads FQNEAQ. The CDR3 loop spans 13 amino acids. With 4 bases removed from V and 7 bases from J, the gap between germline ends came to 11 bases. Filled out from reference TRBV7-8 and TRBJ2-1, the complete variable domain reads GAGVSQSPRYKVAKRGQDVALRCDPISGHVSLFWYQQALGQGPEFLTYFQNEAQLDKSGLPSDRFFAERPEGSVSTLKIQRTQQEDSAVYLCASSSNFRNEQFFGPGTRLTVL.